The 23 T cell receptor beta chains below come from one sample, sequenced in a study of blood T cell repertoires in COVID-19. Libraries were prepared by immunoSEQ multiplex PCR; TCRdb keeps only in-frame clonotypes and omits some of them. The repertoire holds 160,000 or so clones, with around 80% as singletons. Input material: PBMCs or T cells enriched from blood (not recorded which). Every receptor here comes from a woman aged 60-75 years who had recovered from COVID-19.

CDR3 amino acids: CASSQDYAQLSGNTIYF. CDR3 nucleotide sequence: TGTGCCAGCAGCCAAGATTACGCACAGCTCTCTGGAAACACCATATATTTT. This chain connects TRBV3-1 (or the pseudogene TRBV3-2) to TRBJ1-3; D unclear. Germline assignment: CDR1 LGHDT and CDR2 YNNKEL (reference sequence). Trimming cost V 0 bases and J 0 bases, with 12 bases left between them. The length of the CDR3 is 17 residues.

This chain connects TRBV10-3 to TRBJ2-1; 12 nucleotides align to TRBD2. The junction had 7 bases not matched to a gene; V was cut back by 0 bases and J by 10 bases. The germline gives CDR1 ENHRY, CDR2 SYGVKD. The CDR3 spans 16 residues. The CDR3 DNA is TGTGCCATCAGTGAGTCGTCTAGCGGGGGGGCCTGGGAGCAGTTCTTC. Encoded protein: CAISESSSGGAWEQFF.

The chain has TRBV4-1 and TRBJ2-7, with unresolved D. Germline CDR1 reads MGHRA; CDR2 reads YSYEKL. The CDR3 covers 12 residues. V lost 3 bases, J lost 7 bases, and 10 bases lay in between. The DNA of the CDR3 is TGCGCCAGCAGCCATCCCCCGTTTGAGCAGTACTTC. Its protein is CASSHPPFEQYF.

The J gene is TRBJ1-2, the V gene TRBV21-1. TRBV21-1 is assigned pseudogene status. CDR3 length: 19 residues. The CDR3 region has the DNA TGTGCCAGCAGCAAAGCTTCGCGGCAGCATAAGCCCTGGACTACGGGCTACACCTTC. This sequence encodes CASSKASRQHKPWTTGYTF.

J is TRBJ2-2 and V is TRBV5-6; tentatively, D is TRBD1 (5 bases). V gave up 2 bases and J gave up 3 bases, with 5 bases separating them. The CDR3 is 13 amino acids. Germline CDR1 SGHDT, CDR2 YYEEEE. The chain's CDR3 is CASSLQDTGELFF. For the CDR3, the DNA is TGTGCCAGCAGCTTACAGGACACCGGGGAGCTGTTTTTT.

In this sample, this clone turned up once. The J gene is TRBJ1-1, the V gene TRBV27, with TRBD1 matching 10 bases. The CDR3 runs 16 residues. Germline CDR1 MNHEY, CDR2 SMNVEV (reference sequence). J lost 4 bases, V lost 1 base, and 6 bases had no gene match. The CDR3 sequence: CASSLWGQGRFTEAFF. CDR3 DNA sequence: TGTGCCAGCAGTTTATGGGGACAGGGGCGCTTCACTGAAGCTTTCTTT.

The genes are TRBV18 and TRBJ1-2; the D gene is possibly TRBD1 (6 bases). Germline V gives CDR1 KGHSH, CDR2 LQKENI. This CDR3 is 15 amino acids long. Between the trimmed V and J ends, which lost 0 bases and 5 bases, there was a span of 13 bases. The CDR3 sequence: CASSPPRGTPYGYTF. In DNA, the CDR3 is TGTGCCAGCTCACCACCGCGAGGGACACCGTATGGCTACACCTTC.

CDR3 in DNA: TGTGCCAGCAAAAACGACAGGGTGGACCAGCCCCAGCATTTT. Amino acid sequence: CASKNDRVDQPQHF. V and J are TRBV6-5 and TRBJ1-5, with 7 bases aligning to TRBD1. CDR1 and CDR2 from the germline V gene are MNHEY and SVGAGI. The CDR3 contains 14 residues. The J segment lost 7 bases and the V segment lost 7 bases, leaving 10 bases of the junction unmatched.

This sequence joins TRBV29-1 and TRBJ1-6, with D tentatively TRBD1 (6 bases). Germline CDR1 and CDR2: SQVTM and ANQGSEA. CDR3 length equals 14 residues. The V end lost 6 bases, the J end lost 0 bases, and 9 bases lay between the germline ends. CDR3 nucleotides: TGCAGCGTGCGGACAGACTCCTATAATTCACCCCTCCACTTT. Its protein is CSVRTDSYNSPLHF.

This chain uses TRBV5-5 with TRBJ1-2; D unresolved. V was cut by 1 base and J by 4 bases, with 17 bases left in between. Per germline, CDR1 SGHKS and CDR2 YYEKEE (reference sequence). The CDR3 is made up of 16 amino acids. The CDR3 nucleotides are TGTGCCAGCAGCTTGTCCCAGGCAGTTCCTTTCTATGGCTACACCTTC. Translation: CASSLSQAVPFYGYTF.

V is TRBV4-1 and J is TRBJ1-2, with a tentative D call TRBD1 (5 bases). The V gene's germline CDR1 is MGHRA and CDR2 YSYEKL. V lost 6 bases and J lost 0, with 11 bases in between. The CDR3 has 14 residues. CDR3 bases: TGCGCCAGCAGACCAGGGCTAACTAACTATGGCTACACCTTC. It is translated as CASRPGLTNYGYTF.

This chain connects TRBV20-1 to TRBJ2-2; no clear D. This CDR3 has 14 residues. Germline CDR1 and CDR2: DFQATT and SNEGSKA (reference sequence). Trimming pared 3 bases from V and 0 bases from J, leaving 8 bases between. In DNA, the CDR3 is TGCAGTGCTAGTCCCCCTTCGAACACCGGGGAGCTGTTTTTT. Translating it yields CSASPPSNTGELFF.

The CDR3 nucleotides read TGTGCCAGCAGCCCAGGGACAGGGGGCCTGGGCTACACCTTC. It yields the protein CASSPGTGGLGYTF. The chain is built from TRBV9 and TRBJ1-2; 12 nucleotides match TRBD1. CDR1 and CDR2 (germline): SGDLS, YYNGEE. The trim removed 4 bases at V and 8 bases at J, leaving 6 bases unmatched. The length of the CDR3 is 14 residues. Full variable domain (remainder filled in from reference TRBV9 and TRBJ1-2): DSGVTQTPKHLITATGQRVTLRCSPRSGDLSVYWYQQSLDQGLQFLIQYYNGEERAKGNILERFSAQQFPDLHSELNLSSLELGDSALYFCASSPGTGGLGYTFGSGTRLTVV.

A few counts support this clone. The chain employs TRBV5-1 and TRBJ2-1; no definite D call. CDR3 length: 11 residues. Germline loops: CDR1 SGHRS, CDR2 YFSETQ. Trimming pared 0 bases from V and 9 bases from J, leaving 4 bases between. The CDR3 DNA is TGCGCCAGCAGCTTGGGAGTTGAGCAGTTCTTC. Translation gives CASSLGVEQFF.

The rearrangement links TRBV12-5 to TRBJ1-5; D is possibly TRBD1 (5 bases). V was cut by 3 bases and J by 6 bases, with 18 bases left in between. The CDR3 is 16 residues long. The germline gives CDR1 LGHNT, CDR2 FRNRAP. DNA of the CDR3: TGTGCTAGTGGTTTTTGGCCAGGAGGGACGGGTCAGCCCCAGCATTTT. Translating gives CASGFWPGGTGQPQHF.

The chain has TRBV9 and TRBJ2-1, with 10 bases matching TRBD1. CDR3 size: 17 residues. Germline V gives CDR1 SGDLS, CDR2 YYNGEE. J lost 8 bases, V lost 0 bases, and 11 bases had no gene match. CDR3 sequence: CASSVAATGGLIHEQFF. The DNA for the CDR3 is TGTGCCAGCAGCGTAGCAGCGACAGGGGGCCTTATCCATGAGCAGTTCTTC.

The DNA of the CDR3 is TGTGCCAGCAGCGTAGAGAGGGGGCAGCAGTTCTTC. Protein: CASSVERGQQFF. The chain joins TRBV9 to TRBJ2-1, with TRBD1 matching 7 bases. CDR1 and CDR2 from the germline V gene are SGDLS and YYNGEE. With 0 bases clipped from V and 11 bases from J, the junction kept 2 bases outside the gene matches. This CDR3 has 12 residues.

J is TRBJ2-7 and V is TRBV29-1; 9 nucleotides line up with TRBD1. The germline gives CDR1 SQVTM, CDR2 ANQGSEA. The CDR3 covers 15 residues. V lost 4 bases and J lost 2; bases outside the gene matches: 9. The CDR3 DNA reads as TGCAGCGTTGGATCCTCCGGGACAGGGCCCTACGAGCAGTACTTC. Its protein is CSVGSSGTGPYEQYF.

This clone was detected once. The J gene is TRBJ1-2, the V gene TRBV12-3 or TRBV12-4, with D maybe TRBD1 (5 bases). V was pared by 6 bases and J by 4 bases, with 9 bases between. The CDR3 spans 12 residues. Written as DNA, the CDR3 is TGTGCCAGCAGGCAGGGTTCCTATGGCTACACCTTC. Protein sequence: CASRQGSYGYTF.

This chain's CDR3 is CASSPPSSGGNYEQYF. The CDR3 DNA follows: TGTGCCAGCAGCCCTCCCTCTAGCGGGGGAAACTACGAGCAGTACTTC. V gene TRBV7-9 combines with J gene TRBJ2-7; 10 bases are a match to TRBD2. CDR3 size: 16 residues. J lost 3 bases, V lost 5 bases, and 10 bases had no gene match. CDR1 SEHNR and CDR2 FQNEAQ come from the germline V gene (reference sequence).

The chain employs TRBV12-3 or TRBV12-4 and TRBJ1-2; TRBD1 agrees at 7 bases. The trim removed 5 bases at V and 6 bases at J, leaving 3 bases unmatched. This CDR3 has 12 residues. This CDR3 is CASSVDRDGYTF. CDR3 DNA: TGTGCCAGCAGTGTCGACAGGGATGGCTACACCTTC.

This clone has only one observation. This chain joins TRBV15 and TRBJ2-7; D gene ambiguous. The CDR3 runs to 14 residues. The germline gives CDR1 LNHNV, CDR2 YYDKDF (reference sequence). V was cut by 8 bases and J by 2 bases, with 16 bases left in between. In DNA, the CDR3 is TGTGCCACCCTTCTACCTTCAGGTCCCTACGAGCAGTACTTC. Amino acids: CATLLPSGPYEQYF.

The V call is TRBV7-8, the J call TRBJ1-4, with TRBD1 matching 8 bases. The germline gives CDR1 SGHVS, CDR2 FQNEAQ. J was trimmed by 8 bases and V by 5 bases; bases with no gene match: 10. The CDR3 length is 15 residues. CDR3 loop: CASSIRTGMGEKLFF. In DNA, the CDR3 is TGTGCCAGCAGCATCCGGACAGGGATGGGAGAAAAACTGTTTTTT.